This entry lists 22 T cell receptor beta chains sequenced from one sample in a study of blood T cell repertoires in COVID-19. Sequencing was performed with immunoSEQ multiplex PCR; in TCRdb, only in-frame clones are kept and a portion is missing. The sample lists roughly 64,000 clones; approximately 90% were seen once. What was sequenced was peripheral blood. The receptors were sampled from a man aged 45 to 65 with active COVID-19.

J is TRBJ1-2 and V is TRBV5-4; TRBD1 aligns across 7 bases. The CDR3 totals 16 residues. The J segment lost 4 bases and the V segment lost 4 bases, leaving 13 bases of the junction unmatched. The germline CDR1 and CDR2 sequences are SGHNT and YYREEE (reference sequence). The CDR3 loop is CASSANTGAIGYGYTF. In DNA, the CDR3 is TGTGCCAGCAGCGCGAATACAGGGGCGATCGGCTATGGCTACACCTTC.

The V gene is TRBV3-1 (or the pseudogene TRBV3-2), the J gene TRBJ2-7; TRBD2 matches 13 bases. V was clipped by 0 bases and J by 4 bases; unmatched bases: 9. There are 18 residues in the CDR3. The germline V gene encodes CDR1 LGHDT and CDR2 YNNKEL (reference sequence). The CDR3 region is CASSQEGWTSGSRYEQYF. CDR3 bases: TGTGCCAGCAGCCAAGAAGGTTGGACTAGCGGGAGTCGGTACGAGCAGTACTTC.

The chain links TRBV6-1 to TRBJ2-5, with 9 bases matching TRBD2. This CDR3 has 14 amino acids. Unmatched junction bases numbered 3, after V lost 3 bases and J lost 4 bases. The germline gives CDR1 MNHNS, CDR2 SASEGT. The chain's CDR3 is CASSDSGGRETQYF. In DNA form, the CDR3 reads TGTGCCAGCAGTGATAGCGGGGGACGAGAGACCCAGTACTTC.

The CDR3 bases are TGTGCTAGTGGTCCCCTGGAAAGGGGGATATTAACAGATACGCAGTATTTT. This translates into CASGPLERGILTDTQYF. The chain has TRBV12-5 and TRBJ2-3; the D gene is possibly TRBD1 (6 bases). The germline V gene encodes CDR1 LGHNT and CDR2 FRNRAP. The CDR3 consists of 17 residues. V was shortened by 5 bases and J by 3 bases, with 21 bases between the two germline ends.

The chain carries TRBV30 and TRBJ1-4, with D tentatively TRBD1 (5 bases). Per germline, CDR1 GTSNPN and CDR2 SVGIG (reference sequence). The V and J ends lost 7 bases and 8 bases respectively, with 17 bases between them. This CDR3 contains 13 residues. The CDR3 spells CASPSLGGEKLFF. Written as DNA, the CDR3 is TGTGCCTCCCCCTCACTTGGGGGGGAAAAACTGTTTTTT.

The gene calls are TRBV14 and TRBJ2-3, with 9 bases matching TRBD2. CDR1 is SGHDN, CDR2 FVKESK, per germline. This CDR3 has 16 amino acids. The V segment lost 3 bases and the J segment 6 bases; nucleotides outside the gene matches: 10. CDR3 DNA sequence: TGTGCCAGCAGCCAGTTTAGCGGGGGACCCCACGATACGCAGTATTTT. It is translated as CASSQFSGGPHDTQYF.

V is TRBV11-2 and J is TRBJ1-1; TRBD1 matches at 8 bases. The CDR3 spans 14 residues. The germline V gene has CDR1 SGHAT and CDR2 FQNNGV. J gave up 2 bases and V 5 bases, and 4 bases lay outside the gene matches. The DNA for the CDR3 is TGTGCCAGCAGCCAGGACAGGGCCAACACTGAAGCTTTCTTT. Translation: CASSQDRANTEAFF.

The CDR3 bases are TGTGCCAGCAAAGAGGGCAGAAACACCGGGGAGCTGTTTTTT. Translated, it gives CASKEGRNTGELFF. V usage is TRBV28 and J usage is TRBJ2-2; the D gene is possibly TRBD2 (5 bases). This CDR3 region has 14 residues. Germline V CDR1 and CDR2: MDHEN, SYDVKM. The ends were cut back, 7 bases at V and 2 bases at J, with 11 bases in the middle.

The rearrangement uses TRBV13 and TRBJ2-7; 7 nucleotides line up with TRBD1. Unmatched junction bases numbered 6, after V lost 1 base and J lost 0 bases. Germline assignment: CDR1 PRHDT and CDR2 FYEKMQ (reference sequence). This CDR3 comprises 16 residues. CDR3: CASSLEEGGVSYEQYF. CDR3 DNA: TGTGCCAGCAGCTTAGAGGAAGGGGGCGTCTCCTACGAGCAGTACTTC.

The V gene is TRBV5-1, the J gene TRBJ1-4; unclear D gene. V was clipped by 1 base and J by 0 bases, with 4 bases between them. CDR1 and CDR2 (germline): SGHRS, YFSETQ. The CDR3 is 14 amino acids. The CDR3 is CASSLPATNEKLFF. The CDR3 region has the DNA TGCGCCAGCAGCTTGCCCGCAACTAATGAAAAACTGTTTTTT.

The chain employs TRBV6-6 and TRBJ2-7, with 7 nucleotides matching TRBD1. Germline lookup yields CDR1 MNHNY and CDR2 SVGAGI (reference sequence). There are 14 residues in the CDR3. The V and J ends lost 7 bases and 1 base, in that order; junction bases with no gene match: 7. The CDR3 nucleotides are TGTGCCAGCACCCAAACGACAGGGTCCTACGAGCAGTACTTC. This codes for CASTQTTGSYEQYF.

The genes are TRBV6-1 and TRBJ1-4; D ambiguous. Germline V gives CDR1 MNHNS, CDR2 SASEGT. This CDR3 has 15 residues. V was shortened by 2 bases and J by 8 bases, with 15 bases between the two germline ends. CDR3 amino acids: CASSEILGQGEKLFF. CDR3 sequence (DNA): TGTGCCAGCAGTGAAATACTAGGGCAAGGGGAAAAACTGTTTTTT.

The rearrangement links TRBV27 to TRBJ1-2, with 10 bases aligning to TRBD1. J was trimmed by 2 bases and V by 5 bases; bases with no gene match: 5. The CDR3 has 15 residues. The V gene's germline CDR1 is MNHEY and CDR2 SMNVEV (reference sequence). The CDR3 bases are TGTGCCAGCAGTGACCAGGACAGGGGGAACTATGGCTACACCTTC. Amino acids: CASSDQDRGNYGYTF.

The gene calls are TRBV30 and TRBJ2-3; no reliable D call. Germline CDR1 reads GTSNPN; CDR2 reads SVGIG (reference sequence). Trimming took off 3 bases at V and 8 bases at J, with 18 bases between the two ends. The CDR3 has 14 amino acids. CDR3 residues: CAWRPPIAAPTQYF. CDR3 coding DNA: TGTGCCTGGAGGCCCCCTATAGCTGCCCCTACGCAGTATTTT.

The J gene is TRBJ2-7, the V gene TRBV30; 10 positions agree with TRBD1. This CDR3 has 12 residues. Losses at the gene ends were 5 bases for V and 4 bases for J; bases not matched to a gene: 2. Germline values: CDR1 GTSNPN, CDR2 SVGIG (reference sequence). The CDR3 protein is CAWGDRGYEQYF. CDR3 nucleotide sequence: TGTGCCTGGGGGGACAGGGGTTACGAGCAGTACTTC.

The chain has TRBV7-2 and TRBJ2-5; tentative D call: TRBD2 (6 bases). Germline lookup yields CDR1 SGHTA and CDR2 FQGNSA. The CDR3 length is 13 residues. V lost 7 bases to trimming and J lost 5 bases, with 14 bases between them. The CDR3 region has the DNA TGTGCCAGCACAGGAGGGACTCCGGAGACCCAGTACTTC. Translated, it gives CASTGGTPETQYF.

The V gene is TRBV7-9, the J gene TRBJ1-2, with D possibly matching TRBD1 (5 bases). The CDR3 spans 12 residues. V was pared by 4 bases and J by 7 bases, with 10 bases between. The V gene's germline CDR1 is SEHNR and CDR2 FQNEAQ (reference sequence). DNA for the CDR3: TGTGCCAGCAGCTACCATAGGGGTGGCTACACCTTC. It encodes CASSYHRGGYTF.

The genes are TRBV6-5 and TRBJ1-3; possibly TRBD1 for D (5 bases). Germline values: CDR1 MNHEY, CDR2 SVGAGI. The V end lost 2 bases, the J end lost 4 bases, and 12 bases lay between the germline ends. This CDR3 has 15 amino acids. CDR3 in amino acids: CASSYGGTRGNTIYF. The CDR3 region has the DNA TGTGCCAGCAGTTACGGGGGGACCAGAGGAAACACCATATATTTT.

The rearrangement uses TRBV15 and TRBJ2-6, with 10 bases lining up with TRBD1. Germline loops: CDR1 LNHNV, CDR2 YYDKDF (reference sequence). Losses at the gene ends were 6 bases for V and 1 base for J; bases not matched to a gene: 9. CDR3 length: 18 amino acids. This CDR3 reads CATSFGTGVESGANVLTF. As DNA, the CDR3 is TGTGCCACCAGTTTCGGGACAGGGGTTGAATCTGGGGCCAACGTCCTGACTTTC.

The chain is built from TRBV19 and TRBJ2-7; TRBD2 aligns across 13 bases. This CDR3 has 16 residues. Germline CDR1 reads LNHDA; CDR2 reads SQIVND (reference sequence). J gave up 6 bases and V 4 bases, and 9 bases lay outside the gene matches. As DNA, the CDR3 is TGTGCCAGTAGTACCCGGACTAGCGGGAGAGTGAGCGAGCAGTACTTC. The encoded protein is CASSTRTSGRVSEQYF.

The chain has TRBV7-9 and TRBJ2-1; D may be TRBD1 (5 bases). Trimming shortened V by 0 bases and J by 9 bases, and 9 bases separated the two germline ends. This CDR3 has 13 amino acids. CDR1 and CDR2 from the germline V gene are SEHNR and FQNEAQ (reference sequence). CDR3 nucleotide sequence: TGTGCCAGCAGCTTAGCAGGGGTCAGTGAGCAGTTCTTC. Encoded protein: CASSLAGVSEQFF.

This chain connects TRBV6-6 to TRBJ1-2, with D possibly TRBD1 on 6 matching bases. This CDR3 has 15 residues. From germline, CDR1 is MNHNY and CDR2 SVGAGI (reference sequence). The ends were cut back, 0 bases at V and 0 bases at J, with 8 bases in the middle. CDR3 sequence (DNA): TGTGCCAGCAGTTACTCGGACAGACCTAACTATGGCTACACCTTC. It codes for CASSYSDRPNYGYTF.